A selection of T cell receptor beta chains follows, all from one sample in a study of cytomegalovirus exposure and HLA in healthy donors. Assay used: immunoSEQ multiplex PCR; TCRdb lists only in-frame clones, some missing. The table has around 200,000 clones, over 80% seen once. Source material: PBMCs. Receptors originate from a man aged 50-60 years in good health and CMV-seronegative. The CDR3 runs from the conserved cysteine through the conserved F or W. A D gene is named only where the DNA matches it firmly. Size values are once, few and many counts, or a class for expanded clones, and some rows have none.

>TRBJ1-3|-|-|TRBV7-8
TGTGCCAGCAGCATGGCGACAGCTAGCTCTGGAAACACCATATATTTT
CASSMATASSGNTIYF
>TRBJ2-5|-|-|TRBV2
TGTGCCAGCAGGTTGACAGTCCAAGAGACCCAGTACTTC
CASRLTVQETQYF
>TRBJ2-7|-|-|TRBV18
TGTGCCAGCTCACCGGCGGGGTCCTACGAGCAGTACTTC
CASSPAGSYEQYF
>TRBJ2-4|TRBD1|-|TRBV19
TGTGCCAGTACCCCAGGACAGGGTAGGGCCAAAAACATTCAGTACTTC
CASTPGQGRAKNIQYF
>TRBJ2-7|-|-|TRBV6-5
TGTGCCAGCAGTTACTCAGACAGCTCCTACGAGCAGTACTTC
CASSYSDSSYEQYF
>TRBJ1-4|-|-|TRBV27
TGTGCCAGCAGGGCCTCGGGACTCATTAATGAAAAACTGTTTTTT
CASRASGLINEKLFF
>TRBJ2-3|TRBD2|-|TRBV5-1
TGCGCCAGCAGAGTTAGCGGGAGATTCGCAGATACGCAGTATTTT
CASRVSGRFADTQYF
>TRBJ2-4|-|-|TRBV15
TGTGCCACCAGCAGAGATGAGGGAAGCGTAGCCAAAAACATTCAGTACTTC
CATSRDEGSVAKNIQYF
>TRBJ1-6|TRBD1|-|TRBV13
TGTGCCAGCAGCCCCGCACAGGGGGCGAAGTCCTATAATTCACCCCTCCACTTT
CASSPAQGAKSYNSPLHF
>TRBJ2-5|TRBD2|-|TRBV5-1
TGCGCCAGCAGCTTGGCCCCGGGAGGGCCCTTGACCCAGTACTTC
CASSLAPGGPLTQYF
>TRBJ1-1|TRBD1|-|TRBV15
TGTGCCACCACCCCCCCGGGACAGCCGAACACTGAAGCTTTCTTT
CATTPPGQPNTEAFF
>TRBJ1-5|-|-|TRBV7-2
TGTGCCAGCAGCTTAATTGACAGGCTGGGAAGTCAGCCCCAGCATTTT
CASSLIDRLGSQPQHF
>TRBJ1-1|-|-|TRBV20-1
TGCAGTGCTCCCACACGACAGGAAGCTTTCTTT
CSAPTRQEAFF
>TRBJ2-6|-|-|TRBV4-2
TGTGCCAGCAGCCAAGATCTCGGCTCTGGGGCCAACGTCCTGACTTTC
CASSQDLGSGANVLTF
>TRBJ1-4|-|-|TRBV4-1
TGCGCCAGCAGACCTGGACAGCCTAATGAAAAACTGTTTTTT
CASRPGQPNEKLFF
>TRBJ1-5|-|once|TRBV19
TGTGCAACTCGTTGGACAGCCGATCAGCCCCAGCATTTT
CATRWTADQPQHF
>TRBJ2-2|TRBD2|once|TRBV7-2
TGTGCCAGCAGCACCGGACTAGCGGGGGCCTCAATCGGGGAGCTGTTTTTT
CASSTGLAGASIGELFF
>TRBJ1-4|-|-|TRBV5-4
TGTGCCAGCAGCTATATCCCTTTGACTACGAATGAAAAACTGTTTTTT
CASSYIPLTTNEKLFF
>TRBJ1-2|-|once|TRBV7-9
TGTGCCAGCAGCTTAGTTGGGCAGGGTCCCCCCTATGGCTACACCTTC
CASSLVGQGPPYGYTF
>TRBJ1-5|TRBD1|-|TRBV5-1
TGCGCCAGCAGCATGGACAGGAGCAATCAGCCCCAGCATTTT
CASSMDRSNQPQHF
>TRBJ2-7|TRBD1|-|TRBV7-2
TGTGCCAGCAGGCTGGACAGGGCAACCTACGAGCAGTACTTC
CASRLDRATYEQYF
>TRBJ1-6|-|few|TRBV5-8
TGTGCCAGCACCACACAGCCCAGTCCTCGAAATTCACCCCTCCACTTT
CASTTQPSPRNSPLHF
>TRBJ2-1|-|-|TRBV6-5
TGTGCCAGCAGTGCCGTTAGAGCCTCCTACAATGAGCAGTTCTTC
CASSAVRASYNEQFF
>TRBJ2-1|-|-|TRBV7-7
TGTGCTAGCAGCTTAGGAGCCGGGAGTGAGCAGTTCTTC
CASSLGAGSEQFF
>TRBJ2-7|-|-|TRBV9
TGTGCCAGCAGCACTCGGAGGTCCCACGAGCAGTACTTC
CASSTRRSHEQYF
>TRBJ2-1|TRBD2|-|TRBV7-3
TGTGCCAGCAGCTCACTAGCGGGAGGGCTAGATGAGCAGTTCTTC
CASSSLAGGLDEQFF
>TRBJ1-3|-|-|TRBV28
TGTGCCAGCAGTGGGCCCGGCCTGAGCTCTGGAAACACCATATATTTT
CASSGPGLSSGNTIYF
>TRBJ2-7|TRBD1|once|TRBV28
TGTGCCAGCAACAACCAGGGGACAGGGCTCCACGAGCAGTACTTC
CASNNQGTGLHEQYF